Following are 27 T cell receptor beta chains from one sample sequenced in a study of cytomegalovirus exposure and HLA in healthy donors. The study ran its PCR with 60 Vbeta and 13 Jbeta primers. The protocol was immunoSEQ multiplex PCR, while the TCRdb copy is restricted to in-frame clones and leaves out a portion. The table lists hundreds of thousands of clones, about 75% of them singletons, with less than 2% in the top ten. Sequenced sample: PBMCs. Receptor source: a woman aged 25 to 39 in good health and CMV-seronegative.

This chain connects TRBV6-5 to TRBJ1-6; D remains ambiguous. CDR1 and CDR2 from the germline V gene are MNHEY and SVGAGI. V lost 6 bases to trimming and J lost 14 bases, with 17 bases between them. The CDR3 is made up of 13 amino acids. The CDR3 DNA is TGTGCCAGCAGGGAGAACACATATTCGGCCCTCCACTTT. Translated, it gives CASRENTYSALHF.

This clone was seen a few times. Its ends do not fully match the called genes, so a read error is possible. Other DNA sequences of this sample code for an identical CDR3. The chain joins TRBV5-1 to TRBJ2-6, with TRBD2 as a possible D gene (5 bases). Germline V gene data show CDR1 as SGHRS and CDR2 as YFSETQ. This CDR3 is 15 amino acids long. This CDR3 is CASSLSGSGANVLTF. As DNA, the CDR3 is TGTGCCAGCAGCTTGTCGGGGTCTGGGGCCAACGTCCTGACTTTC.

The V call is TRBV2, the J call TRBJ1-4, with TRBD1 matching 7 bases. The CDR3 loop spans 16 amino acids. Germline trimming cut 5 bases from V and 6 bases from J; bases unmatched to any gene: 12. Per the germline V gene, CDR1 is SNHLY and CDR2 is FYNNEI. CDR3 region: CASSFANRDRDEKLFF. Here the CDR3 DNA reads TGTGCCAGCAGTTTCGCGAACCGGGACAGAGATGAAAAACTGTTTTTT.

The V gene is TRBV19, the J gene TRBJ1-2, with D tentatively TRBD1 (6 bases). V dropped 8 bases and J dropped 4 bases, with 14 bases sitting between them. Germline V lookup: CDR1 LNHDA, CDR2 SQIVND (reference sequence). The CDR3 runs to 13 residues. CDR3 region: CASLQGIGYGYTF. The CDR3 nucleotides read TGTGCCAGTTTACAGGGAATCGGCTATGGCTACACCTTC. Full variable domain (remainder filled in from reference TRBV19 and TRBJ1-2): DGGITQSPKYLFRKEGQNVTLSCEQNLNHDAMYWYRQDPGQGLRLIYYSQIVNDFQKGDIAEGYSVSREKKESFPLTVTSAQKNPTAFYLCASLQGIGYGYTFGSGTRLTVV.

The chain employs TRBV4-1 and TRBJ1-2; weak D call: TRBD1 (6 bases). Germline V gene lookup returns CDR1 MGHRA and CDR2 YSYEKL. The CDR3 is made up of 14 amino acids. The V end was cut by 0 bases, the J end by 4 bases, with 9 bases between. For the CDR3, the DNA is TGCGCCAGCAGCCAAGAAACAGGGTCCTATGGCTACACCTTC. Translated, it gives CASSQETGSYGYTF.

The CDR3 is CASSLEEATGIGNTIYF. As DNA, the CDR3 is TGTGCCAGCAGCTTAGAGGAAGCGACAGGGATTGGAAACACCATATATTTT. V is TRBV7-2 and J is TRBJ1-3; TRBD1 matches at 7 bases. CDR1 is SGHTA, CDR2 FQGNSA, per germline. Trimming took 1 base from V and 3 from J; bases not matched to a gene: 9. The CDR3 contains 17 residues.

The V and J genes are TRBV6-1 and TRBJ2-7; unclear D gene. CDR1 and CDR2 (germline): MNHNS, SASEGT. The CDR3 loop spans 13 amino acids. V was clipped by 10 bases and J by 0 bases, with 13 bases between them. Here the CDR3 DNA reads TGTGCCACCCTCCCTACCGTCTCCTACGAGCAGTACTTC. Translated: CATLPTVSYEQYF.

The chain is built from TRBV30 and TRBJ2-1; 7 bases are shared with TRBD1. Germline CDR1 reads GTSNPN; CDR2 reads SVGIG (reference sequence). V shed 3 bases, J shed 5 bases, and the junction held 7 bases outside the gene matches. CDR3 length: 14 amino acids. The CDR3 protein is CAWRGRDSHNEQFF. The CDR3 bases are TGTGCCTGGAGGGGCCGGGACAGCCACAATGAGCAGTTCTTC.

This clone appeared once. The CDR3 bases are TGTGCCAGCAGCGTAGCAGCGGCGAACACCGGGGAGCTGTTTTTT. As protein: CASSVAAANTGELFF. This chain joins TRBV9 and TRBJ2-2; weak D call: TRBD2 (5 bases). The CDR3 runs to 15 residues. V was pared by 0 bases and J by 0 bases, with 6 bases between. Germline V lookup: CDR1 SGDLS, CDR2 YYNGEE. Supplemented by reference TRBV9 and TRBJ2-2, the full variable domain reads DSGVTQTPKHLITATGQRVTLRCSPRSGDLSVYWYQQSLDQGLQFLIQYYNGEERAKGNILERFSAQQFPDLHSELNLSSLELGDSALYFCASSVAAANTGELFFGEGSRLTVL.

The chain recombines TRBV7-2 with TRBJ2-4, with 10 bases matching TRBD1. This CDR3 region has 16 residues. Germline V CDR1 and CDR2: SGHTA, FQGNSA. The ends lost 1 base at V and 7 bases at J; junction bases unmatched: 7. CDR3 amino acids: CASSLGGQGNGNIQYF. The CDR3 region has the DNA TGTGCCAGCAGCTTAGGGGGACAGGGGAATGGTAACATTCAGTACTTC.

The V gene is TRBV7-6, the J gene TRBJ2-5; TRBD1 aligns across 7 bases. CDR3 length: 16 residues. With 5 bases clipped from V and 3 bases from J, the junction kept 12 bases outside the gene matches. Germline values: CDR1 SGHVS, CDR2 FNYEAQ. As DNA, the CDR3 is TGTGCCAGCAGCCCTGGGATCACCGGGACAGAAGAGACCCAGTACTTC. This gives the protein CASSPGITGTEETQYF.

The V and J genes are TRBV9 and TRBJ1-6, with D possibly being TRBD1 (5 bases). The germline V gene encodes CDR1 SGDLS and CDR2 YYNGEE. The CDR3 has 16 amino acids. V lost 3 bases, J lost 7 bases, and 17 bases lay in between. This CDR3 is CASSARLGARNSPLHF. In DNA form, the CDR3 reads TGTGCCAGCAGCGCCCGCCTTGGGGCTAGAAATTCACCCCTCCACTTT.

The chain joins TRBV29-1 to TRBJ2-7, with 9 bases identical to TRBD1. Germline CDR1 SQVTM, CDR2 ANQGSEA. The CDR3 sequence is 12 residues long. Unmatched junction bases numbered 7, after V lost 7 bases and J lost 6 bases. This CDR3 reads CSATGQGTEQYF. The CDR3 region has the DNA TGCAGCGCAACAGGACAGGGGACCGAGCAGTACTTC.

The rearrangement links TRBV7-2 to TRBJ2-7, with a possible D match to TRBD1 (6 bases). The germline gives CDR1 SGHTA, CDR2 FQGNSA. Trimming stripped 4 bases from V and 3 bases from J, with 13 bases between. This CDR3 is 14 amino acids long. The CDR3 coding sequence is TGTGCCAGCAGCTGGACGGCACAGGGCTACGAGCAGTACTTC. Its translation is CASSWTAQGYEQYF.

This chain links TRBV27 with TRBJ2-7, with 9 bases identical to TRBD1. This CDR3 has 13 residues. CDR1 is MNHEY and CDR2 is SMNVEV in the germline V gene (reference sequence). Trimming removed 5 bases from V and 6 bases from J; junction bases left unmatched: 5. The CDR3, as DNA: TGTGCCAGCAGTAGGGACAGGGACACCGAGCAGTACTTC. It encodes CASSRDRDTEQYF.

The V and J genes are TRBV13 and TRBJ1-3, with unresolved D. CDR3 size: 15 residues. The germline V gene encodes CDR1 PRHDT and CDR2 FYEKMQ (reference sequence). With 6 bases removed from V and 2 bases from J, the gap between germline ends came to 14 bases. This CDR3 is CASSPPGRPGNTIYF. CDR3 in DNA: TGTGCCAGCAGTCCACCGGGAAGGCCTGGAAACACCATATATTTT. The full variable domain, with the rest looked up from reference TRBV13 and TRBJ1-3, is AAGVIQSPRHLIKEKRETATLKCYPIPRHDTVYWYQQGPGQDPQFLISFYEKMQSDKGSIPDRFSAQQFSDYHSELNMSSLELGDSALYFCASSPPGRPGNTIYFGEGSWLTVV.

The chain employs TRBV7-9 and TRBJ1-3; the D is unclear. The CDR3 runs to 13 residues. Trimming took off 4 bases at V and 4 bases at J, with 8 bases between the two ends. Germline CDR1 is SEHNR and CDR2 is FQNEAQ (reference sequence). The CDR3 sequence: CASSSVSGNTIYF. CDR3 nucleotide sequence: TGTGCCAGCAGCTCCGTGTCGGGAAACACCATATATTTT.

This clone was detected only a few times. V is TRBV7-6 and J is TRBJ2-7; TRBD1 might be the D (6 bases). V gave up 1 base and J gave up 2 bases, with 12 bases separating them. CDR3 size: 15 residues. CDR1 is SGHVS, CDR2 FNYEAQ, per germline. CDR3 nucleotides: TGTGCCAGCAGCTTAGAGGGGGACGGGACCTACGAGCAGTACTTC. It translates to CASSLEGDGTYEQYF.

This clone showed up just a few times. This chain connects TRBV11-3 to TRBJ1-1, with D possibly TRBD1 on 6 matching bases. The V and J ends lost 2 bases and 5 bases respectively, with 9 bases between them. Per germline, CDR1 SGHNT and CDR2 YENEEA. The CDR3 has 13 residues. The CDR3 sequence: CASSLQGYTEAFF. CDR3 sequence (DNA): TGTGCCAGCAGCTTACAGGGGTATACTGAAGCTTTCTTT.

This clone appeared a few times. The chain combines TRBV7-9 with TRBJ2-6; no clear D. CDR3 length: 16 amino acids. Looked up from germline, CDR1 is SEHNR and CDR2 is FQNEAQ (reference sequence). Trimming shortened V by 5 bases and J by 2 bases, and 13 bases separated the two germline ends. CDR3 coding DNA: TGTGCCAGCAGCCCAAGAGGTTCCACTGGGGCCAACGTCCTGACTTTC. Encoded protein: CASSPRGSTGANVLTF.

For this clone: The junction departs from the called germline gene at one end, perhaps through a read error. This chain links TRBV6-1 with TRBJ2-2, with D possibly TRBD2 on 6 matching bases. CDR1 is MNHNS, CDR2 SASEGT, per germline. This CDR3 is 15 amino acids long. CDR3 region: CASSESGLTTGELFF. The DNA for the CDR3 is TGTGCCAGCAGTGAATCGGGACTCACGACCGGAGAGCTGTTTTTT.

CDR3 in amino acids: CASSLDPGKNTEAFF. In nucleotides, the CDR3 is TGCGCCAGCAGCTTGGACCCAGGAAAGAACACTGAAGCTTTCTTT. The chain couples TRBV5-1 to TRBJ1-1; D not certain. CDR1 SGHRS and CDR2 YFSETQ come from the germline V gene. Trimming removed 0 bases at V and 1 base at J, with 10 bases between. The CDR3 consists of 15 residues.

As for this clone: One end of the junction varies from germline; a read error may be responsible. This chain connects TRBV7-9 to TRBJ2-1; TRBD2 is a possible D gene (6 bases). The CDR3 length is 16 residues. Germline loops: CDR1 SEHNR, CDR2 FQNEAQ (reference sequence). CDR3 sequence: CSSSFFRGSSYNEQFF. The CDR3 nucleotides are TGTTCCAGCAGCTTTTTCCGGGGGAGCTCCTACAATGAGCAGTTCTTC. Drawing the rest from reference TRBV7-9 and TRBJ2-1, the complete variable domain is DTGVSQNPRHKITKRGQNVTFRCDPISEHNRLYWYRQTLGQGPEFLTYFQNEAQLEKSRLLSDRFSAERPKGSFSTLEIQRTEQGDSAMYLCSSSFFRGSSYNEQFFGPGTRLTVL.

The chain has TRBV6-1 and TRBJ1-1; TRBD1 matches 7 bases. This CDR3 contains 15 residues. V trimming: 5 bases; J trimming: 0 bases; junction bases outside the gene matches: 6. Germline CDR1 is MNHNS and CDR2 is SASEGT. The CDR3 region has the DNA TGTGCCAGCAGTCCCCAACAGGGGTTGAACACTGAAGCTTTCTTT. It codes for CASSPQQGLNTEAFF.

This rearrangement joins TRBV28 to TRBJ2-5; 10 bases match TRBD2. Matching the DNA end better, TRBJ2-7 makes the J call doubtful. CDR1 and CDR2 from the germline V gene are MDHEN and SYDVKM. The CDR3 has 15 amino acids. CDR3 residues: CASSPPSGSLLEQYF. The CDR3 nucleotides are TGTGCCAGCAGTCCCCCTAGCGGGAGCTTGCTCGAGCAGTACTTC.

This chain joins TRBV6-5 and TRBJ1-4; tentative D call: TRBD1 (6 bases). Germline V lookup: CDR1 MNHEY, CDR2 SVGAGI. The CDR3 runs to 15 residues. Trimming pared 5 bases from V and 5 bases from J, leaving 15 bases between. CDR3 in amino acids: CASSNRDTSNEKLFF. CDR3 DNA: TGTGCCAGCAGTAATCGGGACACATCGAATGAAAAACTGTTTTTT.

V usage is TRBV18 and J usage is TRBJ2-3, with a weak D call TRBD1 (5 bases). Germline V CDR1 and CDR2: KGHSH, LQKENI. V was pared by 0 bases and J by 1 base, with 8 bases between. The CDR3 is 15 amino acids. The CDR3, as DNA: TGTGCCAGCTCACCACCAGGGGCGGGCACAGATACGCAGTATTTT. This gives the protein CASSPPGAGTDTQYF.